Following are 28 T cell receptor beta chains from one sample sequenced in a study of blood T cell repertoires in COVID-19. The method was immunoSEQ multiplex PCR; TCRdb's version includes in-frame clones alone and lacks a portion of them. The sample lists about 230,000 clones, roughly 76% seen once, with 6.5% to 9% in the top ten. The sequencing input was peripheral blood. Receptor source: a woman of 80 years or more with COVID-19, enrolled during active disease.

This clone was recorded only once. J is TRBJ2-7 and V is TRBV7-2; possible D gene TRBD1, 5 bases. V was clipped by 3 bases and J by 3 bases, with 9 bases between them. Germline V gene sequence: CDR1 SGHTA, CDR2 FQGNSA. The length of the CDR3 is 13 residues. The CDR3 DNA reads TGTGCCAGCAGCTTCGTCAGGGACTACGAGCAGTACTTC. This sequence encodes CASSFVRDYEQYF.

The rearrangement uses TRBV5-1 and TRBJ2-3, with 13 bases fitting TRBD2. Per germline, CDR1 SGHRS and CDR2 YFSETQ. V lost 4 bases and J lost 4; bases outside the gene matches: 12. The CDR3 is 18 amino acids. The CDR3, as DNA: TGCGCCAGCAGCGCCAATACCCCGGGACTAGCGGGACCAGATACGCAGTATTTT. It encodes CASSANTPGLAGPDTQYF.

The chain recombines TRBV3-1 (or the pseudogene TRBV3-2) with TRBJ2-3; D may be TRBD2 (6 bases). The CDR3 runs 18 residues. With 0 bases removed from V and 0 bases from J, the gap between germline ends came to 16 bases. Germline values: CDR1 LGHDT, CDR2 YNNKEL (reference sequence). CDR3 sequence (DNA): TGTGCCAGCAGCCAAGATTGGGCGAGCGGGTCTAGCACAGATACGCAGTATTTT. It is translated as CASSQDWASGSSTDTQYF.

This rearrangement joins TRBV7-9 to TRBJ2-1, with 7 bases fitting TRBD1. The V gene's germline CDR1 is SEHNR and CDR2 FQNEAQ (reference sequence). Germline trimming cut 3 bases from V and 5 bases from J; bases unmatched to any gene: 13. The CDR3 has 17 residues. This CDR3 is CASSFTLVRDRNNEQFF. The CDR3 region has the DNA TGTGCCAGCAGCTTTACATTAGTTCGGGACAGAAACAATGAGCAGTTCTTC. The full variable domain, with the rest looked up from reference TRBV7-9 and TRBJ2-1, is DTGVSQNPRHKITKRGQNVTFRCDPISEHNRLYWYRQTLGQGPEFLTYFQNEAQLEKSRLLSDRFSAERPKGSFSTLEIQRTEQGDSAMYLCASSFTLVRDRNNEQFFGPGTRLTVL.

A single count supports this clone. This chain uses TRBV5-3 with TRBJ1-4; 11 nucleotides line up with TRBD1. TRBV5-3 is an open reading frame whose function is uncertain. With 3 bases clipped from V and 3 bases from J, the junction kept 16 bases outside the gene matches. This CDR3 spans 20 amino acids. The CDR3 coding sequence is TGTGCCAGAAGCTGGGGCTACCTCCGGGACAGGGGGGGTTCTAATGAAAAACTGTTTTTT. It yields the protein CARSWGYLRDRGGSNEKLFF.

This rearrangement joins TRBV11-2 to TRBJ2-1; TRBD2 agrees at 12 bases. The V and J ends lost 1 base and 6 bases, in that order; junction bases with no gene match: 10. Germline loops: CDR1 SGHAT, CDR2 FQNNGV. The CDR3 is 18 residues long. The CDR3 reads CASSLVSSGRAFSNEQFF. CDR3 sequence (DNA): TGTGCCAGCAGCTTAGTGTCTAGCGGGAGGGCCTTCTCCAATGAGCAGTTCTTC.

The V gene is TRBV24-1, the J gene TRBJ2-1, with D tentatively TRBD1 (6 bases). CDR1 and CDR2 from the germline V gene are KGHDR and SFDVKD. V gave up 9 bases and J gave up 4 bases, with 12 bases separating them. The CDR3 sequence is 13 residues long. The DNA of the CDR3 is TGTGCCACCCAACAGACAGGTTACAATGAGCAGTTCTTC. Protein sequence: CATQQTGYNEQFF.

The chain combines TRBV2 with TRBJ2-7; D ambiguous. V lost 9 bases and J 3 bases, leaving 9 bases between the germline ends. Germline lookup yields CDR1 SNHLY and CDR2 FYNNEI. The CDR3 consists of 11 residues. The CDR3 DNA reads TGTGCCAGTACGCTAAACTACGAGCAGTACTTC. Translated, it gives CASTLNYEQYF.

This chain links TRBV24-1 with TRBJ2-1, with D possibly TRBD2 on 5 matching bases. The V end lost 9 bases, the J end lost 0 bases, and 17 bases lay between the germline ends. Germline values: CDR1 KGHDR, CDR2 SFDVKD. The CDR3 extends over 16 amino acids. CDR3 in DNA: TGTGCCACCGAGGGCCCTAAGCGGAGCTCCTACAATGAGCAGTTCTTC. Amino acids: CATEGPKRSSYNEQFF.

This clone was seen a single time. The chain is built from TRBV2 and TRBJ1-2, with 10 bases that match TRBD1. The CDR3 is 13 residues long. V was pared by 5 bases and J by 8 bases, with 5 bases of the junction left unmatched. CDR1 and CDR2 (germline): SNHLY, FYNNEI. CDR3 coding DNA: TGTGCCAGCAGTAACCGGGACAGGGGCGGCTACACCTTC. This sequence encodes CASSNRDRGGYTF.

CDR3 amino acids: CASSMGRGGTEAFF. The CDR3 region has the DNA TGTGCCAGTAGTATGGGACGAGGGGGCACTGAAGCTTTCTTT. The V and J genes are TRBV19 and TRBJ1-1, with D possibly being TRBD1 (6 bases). Trimming took 3 bases from V and 4 from J, leaving 12 bases between them. CDR3 length: 14 residues. CDR1 and CDR2 (germline): LNHDA, SQIVND (reference sequence).

This clone was detected a few times. The V gene is TRBV2, the J gene TRBJ1-1; maybe TRBD1 (6 bases). This CDR3 has 14 residues. The germline CDR1 and CDR2 sequences are SNHLY and FYNNEI. The V gene lost 6 bases and the J gene lost 5 bases, with 16 bases spanning the gap. The CDR3 DNA reads TGTGCCAGCAGAGTATCCAGGGGAGAAACTGAAGCTTTCTTT. It encodes CASRVSRGETEAFF.

V is TRBV2 and J is TRBJ1-4; the match to TRBD1 covers 7 bases. Trimming cost V 4 bases and J 0 bases; bases outside gene matches: 8. Germline CDR1 and CDR2: SNHLY and FYNNEI. The CDR3 length is 17 residues. Here the CDR3 reads CASSGGGTGATNEKLFF. The CDR3 DNA is TGTGCCAGCAGTGGAGGGGGCACAGGGGCAACTAATGAAAAACTGTTTTTT.

This clone was detected only a few times. The J gene is TRBJ2-1, the V gene TRBV6-6; possibly TRBD2 for D (5 bases). The germline gives CDR1 MNHNY, CDR2 SVGAGI (reference sequence). Trimming shortened V by 6 bases and J by 3 bases, and 21 bases separated the two germline ends. The CDR3 spans 17 residues. The CDR3: CASSRHSDYLNYNEQFF. The CDR3 DNA reads as TGTGCCAGCAGCCGACACTCAGACTACCTTAACTACAATGAGCAGTTCTTC.

As to this clone: One end of the junction fails to match germline, which may point to a read error. The rearrangement uses TRBV7-7 and TRBJ1-3; the D gene is possibly TRBD1 (5 bases). CDR1 SSHAT and CDR2 FNYEAQ come from the germline V gene (reference sequence). This CDR3 has 16 residues. The CDR3 nucleotides read TGTGCTAGCAGCTTAGCTACAGGCCTCTTTGGAAACACCATATATTTT. Residues: CASSLATGLFGNTIYF.

CDR3 sequence: CASSSPSGGSYNEQFF. The CDR3 DNA reads TGTGCCAGCAGTTCGCCTAGCGGGGGGTCCTACAATGAGCAGTTCTTC. J is TRBJ2-1 and V is TRBV28; 11 bases line up with TRBD2. The CDR3 is made up of 16 amino acids. CDR1 is MDHEN, CDR2 SYDVKM, per germline. V lost 4 bases, J lost 1 base, and 3 bases stayed unmatched.

This sequence joins TRBV7-3 and TRBJ1-1, with a weak D call TRBD1 (5 bases). V shed 3 bases and J shed 4 bases, with 9 bases lying between them. The germline CDR1 and CDR2 sequences are SGHTA and FQGTGA. CDR3 length equals 13 residues. CDR3 residues: CASSFDSRTEAFF. CDR3 in DNA: TGTGCCAGCAGCTTCGACAGCCGCACTGAAGCTTTCTTT.

This clone has just one count. The chain is built from TRBV2 and TRBJ1-2, with 7 bases matching TRBD1. Trimming cost V 6 bases and J 6 bases; bases outside gene matches: 13. The CDR3 consists of 15 residues. Germline V gene sequence: CDR1 SNHLY, CDR2 FYNNEI. DNA for the CDR3: TGTGCCAGCAGAGGGGGTGCCAGGGGGAGCGATGGCTACACCTTC. This translates into CASRGGARGSDGYTF.

V is TRBV20-1 and J is TRBJ2-1; 8 bases are shared with TRBD2. The CDR3 totals 16 residues. CDR1 is DFQATT and CDR2 is SNEGSKA in the germline V gene (reference sequence). V lost 3 bases and J lost 8; bases outside the gene matches: 15. CDR3 in amino acids: CSASLYGRAFSHEQFF. In nucleotides, the CDR3 is TGCAGTGCTAGTCTTTACGGGAGGGCCTTTTCCCATGAGCAGTTCTTC.

V usage is TRBV27 and J usage is TRBJ1-2, with D perhaps TRBD1 (6 bases). Trimming removed 2 bases from V and 11 bases from J, with 21 bases in between. Germline V CDR1 and CDR2: MNHEY, SMNVEV (reference sequence). There are 15 residues in the CDR3. CDR3 in DNA: TGTGCCAGCAGTTTAGGGCGTGGACAGACCCGGGAATACACCTTC. This translates into CASSLGRGQTREYTF.

The chain recombines TRBV11-3 with TRBJ2-3, with 9 positions matching TRBD2. The CDR3 sequence is 16 residues long. Germline values: CDR1 SGHNT, CDR2 YENEEA. V gave up 1 base and J gave up 8 bases; unmatched junction bases: 10. In nucleotides, the CDR3 is TGTGCCAGCAGCTTAGCTAGCGGGACGTACAGAGGTACGCAGTATTTT. This gives the protein CASSLASGTYRGTQYF.

The chain employs TRBV5-6 and TRBJ2-7; D is possibly TRBD1 (6 bases). The V gene lost 3 bases and the J gene lost 2 bases, with 18 bases spanning the gap. In germline, CDR1 is SGHDT, CDR2 YYEEEE. This CDR3 is 16 amino acids long. For the CDR3, the DNA is TGTGCCAGCAGCTCACCGACTACAGGGTATACCTACGAGCAGTACTTC. It codes for CASSSPTTGYTYEQYF.

This chain uses TRBV27 with TRBJ1-5; D unresolved. This CDR3 contains 13 residues. Trimming left V 1 base short and J 3 bases short, with 4 bases between. The V gene's germline CDR1 is MNHEY and CDR2 SMNVEV (reference sequence). The CDR3 DNA sequence: TGTGCCAGCAGTTTATTATACAATCAGCCCCAGCATTTT. Translating gives CASSLLYNQPQHF.

The rearrangement joins TRBV5-6 to TRBJ1-5; possible D gene TRBD1, 5 bases. This CDR3 spans 15 amino acids. Germline V CDR1 and CDR2: SGHDT, YYEEEE. Between the trimmed V and J ends, which lost 0 bases and 8 bases, there was a span of 15 bases. The CDR3 loop is CASSLANGGIEPQHF. CDR3 bases: TGTGCCAGCAGCTTGGCCAATGGGGGGATAGAGCCCCAGCATTTT.

The genes are TRBV29-1 and TRBJ1-1; D may be TRBD1 (6 bases). Germline CDR1 is SQVTM and CDR2 is ANQGSEA. V dropped 4 bases and J dropped 3 bases, with 9 bases sitting between them. The CDR3 loop spans 12 amino acids. CDR3 loop: CSVARGYTEAFF. CDR3 DNA sequence: TGCAGCGTTGCCAGGGGCTACACTGAAGCTTTCTTT. Variable domain in full (rest from reference TRBV29-1 and TRBJ1-1): SAVISQKPSRDICQRGTSLTIQCQVDSQVTMMFWYRQQPGQSLTLIATANQGSEATYESGFVIDKFPISRPNLTFSTLTVSNMSPEDSSIYLCSVARGYTEAFFGQGTRLTVV.

V is TRBV10-1 and J is TRBJ1-1, with 7 nucleotides matching TRBD1. The germline gives CDR1 WNHNN, CDR2 SYGVQD (reference sequence). The junction had 13 bases not matched to a gene; V was cut back by 6 bases and J by 0 bases. The length of the CDR3 is 17 residues. The CDR3 is CASSTSSTGPVNTEAFF. CDR3 bases: TGCGCCAGCAGCACTTCATCGACAGGGCCCGTGAACACTGAAGCTTTCTTT.

J is TRBJ2-7 and V is TRBV9, with D tentatively TRBD1 (6 bases). Per the germline V gene, CDR1 is SGDLS and CDR2 is YYNGEE. V was cut by 3 bases and J by 2 bases, with 9 bases left in between. The CDR3 runs 13 residues. DNA for the CDR3: TGTGCCAGCAGCGGGGACATCCCCTACGAGCAGTACTTC. Its protein product is CASSGDIPYEQYF. Using reference TRBV9 and TRBJ2-7 for the parts outside the CDR3, the full variable domain is DSGVTQTPKHLITATGQRVTLRCSPRSGDLSVYWYQQSLDQGLQFLIQYYNGEERAKGNILERFSAQQFPDLHSELNLSSLELGDSALYFCASSGDIPYEQYFGPGTRLTVT.

This clone was seen only a few times. The V gene is TRBV6-5, the J gene TRBJ1-6, with no clear D. The CDR3 runs to 15 residues. With 6 bases removed from V and 0 bases from J, the gap between germline ends came to 9 bases. CDR1 and CDR2 from the germline V gene are MNHEY and SVGAGI. This CDR3 is CASRFTSSYNSPLHF. In DNA form, the CDR3 reads TGTGCCAGCAGATTTACGAGCTCCTATAATTCACCCCTCCACTTT.